This T cell receptor (beta chain) was retrieved from a study of radiotherapy plus CTLA-4 blockade in lung cancer. The wider study: 18% of patients responded objectively, and about 32% achieved disease control. Study-level findings and limits: Radiotherapy plus ipilimumab was followed by expansion in blood of tumor-derived TCR clones.

Germline V gene data show CDR1 as GTSNPN and CDR2 as SVGIG (reference sequence). The CDR3 loop spans 13 amino acids. This clone came up once. Its antigen is as yet unknown. Sequencing was performed with immunoSEQ multiplex PCR; in TCRdb, only in-frame clones are kept and a portion is missing. This sample has about 85,000 clones, with around 88% found just once. Enrolled patients, whose metastatic non-small-cell lung cancer was chemo-refractory, received focal radiation plus CTLA-4 blockade with ipilimumab. The sample was peripheral blood, taken from a patient treated with radiotherapy plus ipilimumab. The receptor's source is a human donor with non-small cell lung cancer who had a partial response to radiotherapy plus ipilimumab. V is TRBV30 and J is TRBJ2-2, with D possibly TRBD2 on 6 matching bases. The DNA of the CDR3 is TGTGCTCAACGGGGGAGTCGGACCGGGGAGCTGTTTTTT. Its translation: CAQRGSRTGELFF. Complete variable domain (other parts from reference TRBV30 and TRBJ2-2): SQTIHQWPATLVQPVGSPLSLECTVEGTSNPNLYWYRQAAGRGLQLLFYSVGIGQISSEVPQNLSASRPQDRQFILSSKKLLLSDSGFYLCAQRGSRTGELFFGEGSRLTVL.